This section outlines one TCR beta chain sequence together with its context. This clonotype was seen many times. Which antigen it targets is not known. No much larger clonotype is one base removed from it; base qualities were not supplied. This entry is derived from a study of CD8 T cells in ankylosing spondylitis (dated by TCRdb to 2015 to 2018). Describing the broader study: The study profiled T cell receptor beta repertoires in healthy donors and ankylosing spondylitis patients to find disease-linked TCR variants. The full study cohort was made up of about two dozen ankylosing spondylitis patients and about a hundred healthy donors. Peripheral blood was sampled, and synovial fluid was also collected from ankylosing spondylitis patients. Study-wide conclusions, independent of this receptor: The disease-linked clones were reported as significantly enriched in matched synovial fluid samples from ankylosing spondylitis patients. Blood from ankylosing spondylitis patients appeared to be characterized by a TCR beta motif made up of seven or eight highly homologous amino acid variants. A CD8+ phenotype was shown by the disease-linked clones, which were found at relatively low frequencies in peripheral blood. Some TCR beta motif variants had previously been reported in synovial fluid and blood of reactive arthritis patients, which suggested common disease-initiation mechanisms.

Taken from the germline V gene (reference sequence), the CDR1 and CDR2 loops are DFQATT and SNEGSKA. Inclusive of the bounding cysteine and phenylalanine, the CDR3 is 13 residues long. Only CDR3 DNA is held: 39 bases, read in frame from base 1. Trimming removed 5 bases from V and 2 bases from J, leaving 12 bases between the germline ends. The sequencer was an Illumina HiSeq 2500. TCR beta libraries were prepared by quantitative 5'-RACE with molecular barcodes. As for how the authors treated the data: Disease-linked TCR variants were identified with a new computational method built on a probabilistic model of VDJ rearrangement. The raw public reads went through TCRdb reprocessing: fastp at Q25, MiXCR clone calling, in-frame beta chains kept. Records with the same CDR3 protein are collapsed into one entry carrying the most frequent genes and DNA. V and J calls and clone size were set by TCRdb, not the authors. This sample comprises about 44,000 distinct CDR3 sequences, roughly 11% of them detected only once. Jointly, the top ten make up about 1.4% of the sample.

The sample consisted of blood, either unsorted or a sorted T cell fraction (not recorded which). The source of this sequence is a male donor with ankylosing spondylitis or in good health (not recorded which). The sequence links TRBV20-1 to TRBJ2-5, with the D call perhaps TRBD1 or TRBD2, as 5 bases match in each case. The bases are TGCAGTGCTCGAGGGGTCCCTCAAGAGACCCAGTACTTC. This yields the protein CSARGVPQETQYF.